This entry features one TCR beta chain sequence. This entry comes from a study of blood T cell repertoires in COVID-19. Germline CDR1 and CDR2: MNHEY and SVGAGI. With 8 bases removed from V and 5 bases from J, the gap between germline ends came to 9 bases. The CDR3 extends over 11 amino acids. Profiled with immunoSEQ multiplex PCR; TCRdb holds only in-frame clones, not every one. The sample comprises about 110,000 clones, 89% of which are singletons, and 4.9% rests with the top ten. The source material was peripheral blood. This sequence joins TRBV6-5 and TRBJ1-2, with D maybe TRBD1 (5 bases). The TCR was taken from a man aged 40-49 years with active or convalescent COVID-19. This CDR3 reads CASGGGYGYTF. As DNA, the CDR3 is TGTGCCAGCGGGGGGGGGTATGGCTACACCTTC.